The present T cell receptor beta chain was sequenced within a study of blood T cell repertoires in COVID-19. Per the germline V gene, CDR1 is LNHDA and CDR2 is SQIVND (reference sequence). The CDR3 has 14 amino acids. Trimming removed 7 bases from V and 4 bases from J; junction bases left unmatched: 6. This clone was seen only a few times. The repertoire was sequenced with immunoSEQ multiplex PCR; TCRdb's copy has only in-frame clones and lacks some. Here the sample spans tens of thousands of clones, 82% being singletons. The chain couples TRBV19 to TRBJ2-3; 9 nucleotides match TRBD1. The origin of this receptor is a woman of 80 years or more with acute or convalescent COVID-19. Material: peripheral blood. CDR3 nucleotides: TGTGCCAGTAATCCCGGACAGGGGCCAGATACGCAGTATTTT. Translation gives CASNPGQGPDTQYF. Variable domain in full (rest from reference TRBV19 and TRBJ2-3): DGGITQSPKYLFRKEGQNVTLSCEQNLNHDAMYWYRQDPGQGLRLIYYSQIVNDFQKGDIAEGYSVSREKKESFPLTVTSAQKNPTAFYLCASNPGQGPDTQYFGPGTRLTVL.